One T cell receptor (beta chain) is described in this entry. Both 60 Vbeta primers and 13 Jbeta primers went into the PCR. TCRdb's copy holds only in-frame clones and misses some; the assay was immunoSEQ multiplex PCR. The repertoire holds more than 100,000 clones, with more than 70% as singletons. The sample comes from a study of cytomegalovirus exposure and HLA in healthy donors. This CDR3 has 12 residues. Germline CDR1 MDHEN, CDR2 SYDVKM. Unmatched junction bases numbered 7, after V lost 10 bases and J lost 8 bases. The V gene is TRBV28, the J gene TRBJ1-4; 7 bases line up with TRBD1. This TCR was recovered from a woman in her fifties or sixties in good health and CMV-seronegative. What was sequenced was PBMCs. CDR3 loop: CAIGRGGEKLFF. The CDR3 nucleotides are TGTGCCATCGGGAGAGGGGGCGAAAAACTGTTTTTT.